A single sample is the source of the 7 T cell receptor beta chains below, sequenced in a study of molecular identifiers for immune sequencing clone quantification (dated by TCRdb to the late 2010s). Library creation used PCR. Sequencing used an Illumina HiSeq 4000. TCRdb took the public reads, trimmed them with fastp at Q25, ran MiXCR for clone calling and kept in-frame beta chains. All rows with the same CDR3 protein become a single entry with the most common DNA and genes. Within this sample are about 640,000 distinct CDR3 sequences, with just under 20% of them counted one time only. Roughly 0.83% of the sample belongs to the ten largest clones. Sequencing used naive CD8+ T cells from blood, with Jurkat cell RNA spiked in. This sample's cell subset or site label indicates: FACS-sorted CD8+CD4-CCR7+CD45RA+ naive T cells. The receptors here all came from a human donor in good health. Some libraries in this study had Jurkat cell RNA spiked in.

The chain has TRBV20-1 and TRBJ2-7, with D maybe TRBD1 (5 bases). The CDR3 is made up of 15 amino acids. V lost 1 base to trimming and J lost 0 bases, with 13 bases between them. Germline-derived CDR1 and CDR2 are DFQATT and SNEGSKA (reference sequence). Written as DNA, the CDR3 is TGCAGTGCTAGAGCTCAAGGGGTTCCCTCCTACGAGCAGTACTTC. Residues: CSARAQGVPSYEQYF.

On this clonotype itself: A much bigger clone sits one base away, suggesting this may be a read error. This chain links TRBV28 with TRBJ2-7; D is unclear. Germline CDR1 MDHEN, CDR2 SYDVKM. This CDR3 spans 12 amino acids. CDR3 in DNA: TGTGCCAGCAGTTCCAATCCCAACGAGCAGTGCTTC. Protein sequence: CASSSNPNEQCF.

In its sample, this clonotype was seen many times. The V gene is TRBV4-1, the J gene TRBJ1-4; 7 nucleotides agree with TRBD1. Germline CDR1 and CDR2: MGHRA and YSYEKL. CDR3 length equals 17 residues. The J segment lost 4 bases and the V segment lost 1 base, leaving 9 bases of the junction unmatched. The DNA for the CDR3 is TGCGCCAGCAGCCAAGTTCAGGGGGAGTGGAGTAATGAAAAACTGTTTTTT. Protein product: CASSQVQGEWSNEKLFF.

Written as DNA, the CDR3 is TGTGCCAGTAGTATAGGCCTAGGCCTGGACAACGAGCAGTACTTC. As protein: CASSIGLGLDNEQYF. This chain uses TRBV19 with TRBJ2-7; D possibly corresponds to TRBD1 (5 bases). This CDR3 is 15 amino acids long. CDR1 and CDR2 from the germline V gene are LNHDA and SQIVND (reference sequence). Trimming took 1 base from V and 5 from J, leaving 15 bases between them.

This clonotype was observed many times. This chain connects TRBV2 to TRBJ2-3; 8 bases agree with TRBD2. The CDR3 covers 15 residues. Germline trimming cut 3 bases from V and 6 bases from J; bases unmatched to any gene: 8. In germline, CDR1 is SNHLY, CDR2 FYNNEI. CDR3 bases: TGTGCCAGCAGTGATTCGACTAGCGAATCCGATACGCAGTATTTT. Protein product: CASSDSTSESDTQYF.

There are a few counts of this clonotype. The chain carries TRBV29-1 and TRBJ2-7; D may be TRBD1 (5 bases). Per the germline V gene, CDR1 is SQVTM and CDR2 is ANQGSEA. CDR3 length: 13 residues. V lost 4 bases, J lost 3 bases, and 13 bases lay in between. The CDR3 DNA sequence: TGCAGCGTTGTGGGGCCCGCTAACTACGAGCAGTACTTC. Protein sequence: CSVVGPANYEQYF.

This clonotype was counted ten times or more. The rearrangement joins TRBV12-3 or TRBV12-4 to TRBJ2-1, with D possibly matching TRBD2 (7 bases). V was pared by 5 bases and J by 8 bases, with 22 bases between. The CDR3 covers 16 residues. The CDR3 is CASSPEIGGAGDEQFF. The CDR3 nucleotides read TGTGCCAGCAGTCCCGAAATTGGGGGCGCGGGAGATGAGCAGTTCTTC.